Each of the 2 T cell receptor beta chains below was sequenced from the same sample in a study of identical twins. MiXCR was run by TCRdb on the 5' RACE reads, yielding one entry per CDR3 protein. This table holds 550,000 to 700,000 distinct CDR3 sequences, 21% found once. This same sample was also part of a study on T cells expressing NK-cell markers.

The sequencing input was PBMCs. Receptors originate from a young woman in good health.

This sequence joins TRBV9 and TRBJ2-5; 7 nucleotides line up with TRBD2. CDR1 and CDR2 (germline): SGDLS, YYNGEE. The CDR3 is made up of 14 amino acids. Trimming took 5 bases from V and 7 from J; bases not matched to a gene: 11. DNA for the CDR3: TGTGCCAGCAGTCAAAGCGGGGTTATAGGGACCCAGTACTTC. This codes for CASSQSGVIGTQYF.

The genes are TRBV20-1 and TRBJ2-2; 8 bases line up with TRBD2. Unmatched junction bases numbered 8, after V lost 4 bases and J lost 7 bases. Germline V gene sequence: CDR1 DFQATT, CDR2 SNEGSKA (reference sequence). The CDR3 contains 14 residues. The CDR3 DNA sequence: TGCAGTGCTAAGAGCGGGGGAGGAGGCGGGGAGCTGTTTTTT. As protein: CSAKSGGGGGELFF.